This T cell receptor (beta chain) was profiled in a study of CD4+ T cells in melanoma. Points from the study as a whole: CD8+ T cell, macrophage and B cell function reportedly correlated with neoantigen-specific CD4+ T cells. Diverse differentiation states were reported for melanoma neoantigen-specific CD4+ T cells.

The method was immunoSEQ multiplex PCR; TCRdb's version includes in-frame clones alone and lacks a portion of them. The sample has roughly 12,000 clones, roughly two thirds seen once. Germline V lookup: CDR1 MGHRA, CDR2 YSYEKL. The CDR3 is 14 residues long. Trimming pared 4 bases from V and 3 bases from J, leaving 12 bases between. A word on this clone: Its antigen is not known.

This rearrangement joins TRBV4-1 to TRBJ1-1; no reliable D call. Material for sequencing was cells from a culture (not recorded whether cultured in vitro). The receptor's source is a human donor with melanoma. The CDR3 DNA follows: TGCGCCAGCAGCCGTGGAGTTGGGGACACTGAAGCTTTCTTT. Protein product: CASSRGVGDTEAFF.